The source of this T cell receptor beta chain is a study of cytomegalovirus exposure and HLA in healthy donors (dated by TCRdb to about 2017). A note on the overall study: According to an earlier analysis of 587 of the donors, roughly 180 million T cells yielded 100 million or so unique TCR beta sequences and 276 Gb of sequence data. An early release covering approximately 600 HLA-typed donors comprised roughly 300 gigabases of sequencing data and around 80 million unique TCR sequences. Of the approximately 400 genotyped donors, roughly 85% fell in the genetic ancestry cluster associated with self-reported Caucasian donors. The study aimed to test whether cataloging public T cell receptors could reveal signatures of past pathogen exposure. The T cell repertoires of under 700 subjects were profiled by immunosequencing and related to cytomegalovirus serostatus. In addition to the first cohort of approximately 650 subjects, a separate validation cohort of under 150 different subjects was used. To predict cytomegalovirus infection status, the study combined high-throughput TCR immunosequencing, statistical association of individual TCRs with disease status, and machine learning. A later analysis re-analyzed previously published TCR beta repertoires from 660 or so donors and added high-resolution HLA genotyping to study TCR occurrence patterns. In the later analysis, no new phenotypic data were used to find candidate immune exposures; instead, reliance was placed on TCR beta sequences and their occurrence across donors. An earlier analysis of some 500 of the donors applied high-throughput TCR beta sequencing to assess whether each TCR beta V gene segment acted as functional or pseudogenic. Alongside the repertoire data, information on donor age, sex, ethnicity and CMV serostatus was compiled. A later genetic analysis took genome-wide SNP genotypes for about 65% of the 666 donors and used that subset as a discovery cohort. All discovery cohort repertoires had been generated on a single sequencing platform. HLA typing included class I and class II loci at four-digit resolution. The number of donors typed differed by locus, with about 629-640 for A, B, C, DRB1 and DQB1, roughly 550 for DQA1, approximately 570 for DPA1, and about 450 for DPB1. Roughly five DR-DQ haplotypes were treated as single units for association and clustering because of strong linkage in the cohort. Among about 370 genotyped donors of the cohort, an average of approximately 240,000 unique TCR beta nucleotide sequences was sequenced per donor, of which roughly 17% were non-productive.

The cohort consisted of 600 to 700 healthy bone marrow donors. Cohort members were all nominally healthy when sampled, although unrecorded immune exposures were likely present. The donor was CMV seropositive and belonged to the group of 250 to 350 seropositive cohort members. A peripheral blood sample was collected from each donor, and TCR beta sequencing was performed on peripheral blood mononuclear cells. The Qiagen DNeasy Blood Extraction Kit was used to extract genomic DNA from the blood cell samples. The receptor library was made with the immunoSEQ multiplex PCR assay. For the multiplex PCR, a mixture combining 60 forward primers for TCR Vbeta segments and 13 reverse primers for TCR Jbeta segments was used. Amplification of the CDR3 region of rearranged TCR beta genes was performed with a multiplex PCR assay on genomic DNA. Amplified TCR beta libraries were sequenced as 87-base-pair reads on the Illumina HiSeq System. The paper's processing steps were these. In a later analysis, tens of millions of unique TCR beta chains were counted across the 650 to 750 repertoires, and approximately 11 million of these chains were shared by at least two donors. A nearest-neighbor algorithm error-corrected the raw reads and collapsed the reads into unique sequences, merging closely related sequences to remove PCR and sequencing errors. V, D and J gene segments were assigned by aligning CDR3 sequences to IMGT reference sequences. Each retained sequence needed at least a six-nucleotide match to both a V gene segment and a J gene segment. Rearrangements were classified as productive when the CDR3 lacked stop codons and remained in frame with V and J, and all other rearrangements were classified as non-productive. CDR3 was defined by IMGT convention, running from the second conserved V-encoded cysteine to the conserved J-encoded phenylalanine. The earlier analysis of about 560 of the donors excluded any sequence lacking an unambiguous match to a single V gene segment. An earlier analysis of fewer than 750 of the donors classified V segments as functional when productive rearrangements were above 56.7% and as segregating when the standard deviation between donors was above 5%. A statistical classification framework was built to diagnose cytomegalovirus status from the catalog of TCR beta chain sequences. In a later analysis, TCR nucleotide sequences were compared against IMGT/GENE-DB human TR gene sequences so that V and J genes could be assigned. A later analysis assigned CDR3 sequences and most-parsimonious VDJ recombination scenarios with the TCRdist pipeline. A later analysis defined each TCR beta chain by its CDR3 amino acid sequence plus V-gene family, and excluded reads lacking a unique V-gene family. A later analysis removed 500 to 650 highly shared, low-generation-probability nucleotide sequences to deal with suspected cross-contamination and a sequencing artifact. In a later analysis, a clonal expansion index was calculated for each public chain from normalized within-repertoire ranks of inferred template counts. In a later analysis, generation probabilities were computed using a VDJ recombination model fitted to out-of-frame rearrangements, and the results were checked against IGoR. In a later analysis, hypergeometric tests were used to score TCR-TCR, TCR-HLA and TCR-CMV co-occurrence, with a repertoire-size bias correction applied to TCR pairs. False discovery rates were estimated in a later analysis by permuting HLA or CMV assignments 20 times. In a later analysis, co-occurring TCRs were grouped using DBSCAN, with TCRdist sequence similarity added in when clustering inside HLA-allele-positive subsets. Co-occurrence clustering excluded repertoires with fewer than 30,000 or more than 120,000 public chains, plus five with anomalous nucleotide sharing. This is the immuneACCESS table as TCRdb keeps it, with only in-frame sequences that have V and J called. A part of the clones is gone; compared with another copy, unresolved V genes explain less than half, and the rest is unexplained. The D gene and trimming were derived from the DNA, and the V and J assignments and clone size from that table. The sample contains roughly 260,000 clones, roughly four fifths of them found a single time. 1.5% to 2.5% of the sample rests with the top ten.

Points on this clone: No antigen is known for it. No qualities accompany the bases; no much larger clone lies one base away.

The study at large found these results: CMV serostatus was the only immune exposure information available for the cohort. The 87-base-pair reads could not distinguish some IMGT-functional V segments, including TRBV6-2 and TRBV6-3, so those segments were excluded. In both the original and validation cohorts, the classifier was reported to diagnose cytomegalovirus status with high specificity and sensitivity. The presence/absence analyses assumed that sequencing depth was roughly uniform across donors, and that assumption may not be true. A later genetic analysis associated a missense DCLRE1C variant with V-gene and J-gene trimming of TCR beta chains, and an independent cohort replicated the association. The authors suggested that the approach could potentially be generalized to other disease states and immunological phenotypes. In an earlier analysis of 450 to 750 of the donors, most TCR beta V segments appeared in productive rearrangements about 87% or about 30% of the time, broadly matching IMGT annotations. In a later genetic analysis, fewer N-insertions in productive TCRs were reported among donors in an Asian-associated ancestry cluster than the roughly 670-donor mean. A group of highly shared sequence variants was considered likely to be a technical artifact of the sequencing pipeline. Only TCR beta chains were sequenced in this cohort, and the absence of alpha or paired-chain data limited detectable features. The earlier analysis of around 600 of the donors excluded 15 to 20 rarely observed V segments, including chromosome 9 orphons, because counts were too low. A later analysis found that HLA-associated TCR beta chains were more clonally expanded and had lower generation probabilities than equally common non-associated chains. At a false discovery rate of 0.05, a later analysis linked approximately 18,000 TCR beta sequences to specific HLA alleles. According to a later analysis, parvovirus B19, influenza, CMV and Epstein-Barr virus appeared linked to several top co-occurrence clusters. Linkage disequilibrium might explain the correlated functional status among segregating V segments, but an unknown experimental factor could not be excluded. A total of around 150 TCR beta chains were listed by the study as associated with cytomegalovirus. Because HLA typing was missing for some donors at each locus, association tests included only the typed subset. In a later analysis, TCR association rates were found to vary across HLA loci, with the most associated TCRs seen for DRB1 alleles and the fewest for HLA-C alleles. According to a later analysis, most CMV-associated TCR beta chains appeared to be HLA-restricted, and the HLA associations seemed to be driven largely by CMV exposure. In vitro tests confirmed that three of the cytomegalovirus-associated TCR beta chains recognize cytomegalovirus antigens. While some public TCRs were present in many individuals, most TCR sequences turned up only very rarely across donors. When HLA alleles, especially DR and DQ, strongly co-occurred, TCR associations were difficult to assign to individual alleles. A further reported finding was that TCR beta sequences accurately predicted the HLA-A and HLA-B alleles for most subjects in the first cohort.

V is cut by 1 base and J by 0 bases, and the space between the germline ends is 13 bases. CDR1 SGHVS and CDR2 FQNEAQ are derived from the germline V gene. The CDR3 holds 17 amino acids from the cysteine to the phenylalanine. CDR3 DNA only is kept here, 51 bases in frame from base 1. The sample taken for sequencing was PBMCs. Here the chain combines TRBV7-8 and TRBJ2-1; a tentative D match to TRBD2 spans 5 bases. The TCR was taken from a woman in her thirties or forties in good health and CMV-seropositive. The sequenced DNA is TGTGCCAGCAGCTTAGTTTCTGGACTCAGCTCCTACAATGAGCAGTTCTTC. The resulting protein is CASSLVSGLSSYNEQFF.